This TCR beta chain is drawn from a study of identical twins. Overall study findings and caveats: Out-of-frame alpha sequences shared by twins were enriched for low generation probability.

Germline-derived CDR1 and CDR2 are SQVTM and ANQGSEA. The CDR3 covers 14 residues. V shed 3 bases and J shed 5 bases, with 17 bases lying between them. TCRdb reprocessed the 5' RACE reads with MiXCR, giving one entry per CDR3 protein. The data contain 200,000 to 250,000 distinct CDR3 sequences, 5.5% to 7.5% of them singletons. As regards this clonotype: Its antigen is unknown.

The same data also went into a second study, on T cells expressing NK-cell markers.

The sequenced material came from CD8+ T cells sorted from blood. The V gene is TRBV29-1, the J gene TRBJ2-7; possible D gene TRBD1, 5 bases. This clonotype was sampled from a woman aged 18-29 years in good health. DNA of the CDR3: TGCAGCGTTGACGGCGGACATGACACAAACGAGCAGTACTTC. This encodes CSVDGGHDTNEQYF.